The 28 T cell receptor beta chains below were found in one sample sequenced in a study of T cell repertoires in cytomegalovirus infection. These receptors' targets are unknown. TCRdb reprocessed the reads with MiXCR, giving one entry per CDR3 protein. The repertoire consists of roughly 80,000 distinct CDR3 sequences, with about 24% occurring once and the leading ten covering about half. Sequences were derived from CD8+ T cells from cultured PBMCs, sampled from culture after CMV antigen stimulation. These receptors all stem from a human donor in good health (CMV status not recorded). Some clones in this sample may be carry-over from other donors' samples.

The chain is built from TRBV3-1 and TRBJ1-4, with D perhaps matching TRBD1 (5 bases). The V gene's germline CDR1 is LGHDT and CDR2 YNNKEL (reference sequence). There are 16 residues in the CDR3. Between the trimmed V and J ends, which lost 1 base and 0 bases, there was a span of 9 bases. The DNA for the CDR3 is TGTGCCAGCAGCCAAGTAACGACAGCAACTAATGAAAAACTGTTTTTT. Translated: CASSQVTTATNEKLFF.

This clonotype was found many times. The genes are TRBV28 and TRBJ1-4; D might be TRBD1 (6 bases). Germline V gene sequence: CDR1 MDHEN, CDR2 SYDVKM. V was shortened by 6 bases and J by 6 bases, with 20 bases between the two germline ends. CDR3 size: 16 residues. The CDR3 sequence is CASSQHGRGWDEKLFF. DNA of the CDR3: TGTGCCAGCAGCCAACATGGCAGGGGTTGGGATGAAAAACTGTTTTTT.

V usage is TRBV14 and J usage is TRBJ2-7; perhaps TRBD1 as D (5 bases). The CDR3 contains 16 residues. Germline CDR1 is SGHDN and CDR2 is FVKESK. Trimming left V 4 bases short and J 6 bases short, with 22 bases between. The CDR3 DNA reads TGTGCCAGCAGCCTGAACCTCATAGGGGTTTTTTGCGAGCAGTACTTC. Protein sequence: CASSLNLIGVFCEQYF. The full variable domain, with the rest looked up from reference TRBV14 and TRBJ2-7, is EAGVTQFPSHSVIEKGQTVTLRCDPISGHDNLYWYRRVMGKEIKFLLHFVKESKQDESGMPNNRFLAERTGGTYSTLKVQPAELEDSGVYFCASSLNLIGVFCEQYFGPGTRLTVT.

This clonotype appeared a few times. The gene calls are TRBV20-1 and TRBJ1-6; D not resolved. V was trimmed by 1 base and J by 0 bases, leaving 10 bases between them. Germline V gives CDR1 DFQATT, CDR2 SNEGSKA (reference sequence). CDR3 size: 16 residues. CDR3 sequence reads: CSARVKESSYNSPLHF. The CDR3 coding sequence is TGCAGTGCTAGAGTCAAAGAGAGCTCCTATAATTCACCCCTCCACTTT.

The V call is TRBV4-3, the J call TRBJ2-1, with 7 nucleotides matching TRBD1. With V trimmed by 0 bases and J by 3 bases, 8 bases remained unmatched. Germline V gene data show CDR1 as LGHNA and CDR2 as YSLEER. The CDR3 covers 17 residues. CDR3 nucleotides: TGCGCCAGCAGCCAAGATTTACAGGGGCCGGTCTACAATGAGCAGTTCTTC. Its protein product is CASSQDLQGPVYNEQFF.

V is TRBV7-2 and J is TRBJ2-5; TRBD2 agrees at 11 bases. This CDR3 spans 17 amino acids. Germline CDR1 reads SGHTA; CDR2 reads FQGNSA. V lost 5 bases, J lost 0 bases, and 8 bases stayed unmatched. The CDR3 bases are TGTGCCAGCAGCCCGGGAACTAGCGGGGGCTACCAAGAGACCCAGTACTTC. This codes for CASSPGTSGGYQETQYF.

This clonotype showed up just a few times. The chain links TRBV7-8 to TRBJ2-5; tentatively, D is TRBD1 or TRBD2 (7 bases each). The CDR3 contains 15 residues. Per germline, CDR1 SGHVS and CDR2 FQNEAQ. Trimming shortened V by 5 bases and J by 0 bases, and 13 bases separated the two germline ends. The CDR3 region has the DNA TGTGCCAGCAGCCCAGGGGGGGGGTACCAAGAGACCCAGTACTTC. Residues: CASSPGGGYQETQYF.

In its sample, this clonotype was seen a few times. The genes are TRBV4-3 and TRBJ2-7; a weak D match, TRBD1 (5 bases). Germline V gene sequence: CDR1 LGHNA, CDR2 YSLEER. The length of the CDR3 is 15 residues. V shed 3 bases and J shed 4 bases, with 16 bases lying between them. The CDR3 sequence is CASSQGTGSEYEQYF. The CDR3 DNA reads as TGCGCCAGCAGCCAGGGAACAGGATCAGAGTACGAGCAGTACTTC.

This clonotype was observed a handful of times. CDR3 region: CASSLTLAGYNEQFF. CDR3 nucleotide sequence: TGTGCCAGCAGCTTAACCCTAGCGGGATACAATGAGCAGTTCTTC. The V and J genes are TRBV7-9 and TRBJ2-1, with 9 positions matching TRBD2. Germline trimming cut 2 bases from V and 4 bases from J; bases unmatched to any gene: 3. Germline lookup yields CDR1 SEHNR and CDR2 FQNEAQ (reference sequence). This CDR3 has 15 residues.

The gene calls are TRBV5-6 and TRBJ2-7; D is possibly TRBD1 (6 bases). The CDR3 is 16 amino acids. The germline CDR1 and CDR2 sequences are SGHDT and YYEEEE. Trimming took off 3 bases at V and 4 bases at J, with 20 bases between the two ends. CDR3 bases: TGTGCCAGCAGCTCAGAATTGGACAGCTATGGGTACGAGCAGTACTTC. Amino acids: CASSSELDSYGYEQYF. Looking up the rest from reference TRBV5-6 and TRBJ2-7 gives the full variable domain: DAGVTQSPTHLIKTRGQQVTLRCSPKSGHDTVSWYQQALGQGPQFIFQYYEEEERQRGNFPDRFSGHQFPNYSSELNVNALLLGDSALYLCASSSELDSYGYEQYFGPGTRLTVT.

The rearrangement links TRBV7-9 to TRBJ2-7; possibly TRBD1 for D (5 bases). V lost 5 bases, J lost 5 bases, and 19 bases lay in between. The CDR3 is 15 residues long. Germline assignment: CDR1 SEHNR and CDR2 FQNEAQ (reference sequence). The CDR3 DNA sequence: TGTGCCAGCAGCCTAACCCCGGCAGGGATCGACGAGCAGTACTTC. Its translation: CASSLTPAGIDEQYF.

In this sample, this clonotype turned up many times. The chain uses TRBV7-2 and TRBJ2-1; 9 nucleotides line up with TRBD2. V lost 5 bases and J lost 7; bases outside the gene matches: 18. The CDR3 is 18 residues long. Germline CDR1 SGHTA, CDR2 FQGNSA. Here the CDR3 reads CASSLGGGGVGTRNEQFF. Written as DNA, the CDR3 is TGTGCCAGCAGCCTAGGGGGCGGGGGGGTGGGGACTAGGAATGAGCAGTTCTTC.

This clonotype was detected a few times. The chain couples TRBV6-2 or TRBV6-3 to TRBJ2-1, with 13 bases lining up with TRBD2. Trimming cost V 1 base and J 10 bases; bases outside gene matches: 7. Germline CDR1 reads MNHEY; CDR2 reads SVGEGT. This CDR3 has 16 amino acids. The CDR3: CASSYLRTSGGREQFF. Written as DNA, the CDR3 is TGTGCCAGCAGTTACTTACGGACTAGCGGGGGAAGGGAGCAGTTCTTC.

This clonotype was counted many times. The genes are TRBV9 and TRBJ1-4, with unresolved D. The CDR3 has 14 amino acids. Trimming cost V 4 bases and J 6 bases, with 13 bases left between them. CDR1 is SGDLS and CDR2 is YYNGEE in the germline V gene. CDR3 nucleotides: TGTGCCAGCAGCACCAGAGCGTTGGATGAAAAACTGTTTTTT. Its translation: CASSTRALDEKLFF.

This clonotype showed up many times. This chain joins TRBV5-6 and TRBJ2-1; D is uncertain. The V gene's germline CDR1 is SGHDT and CDR2 YYEEEE. CDR3 size: 12 residues. V shed 4 bases and J shed 12 bases, with 14 bases lying between them. CDR3: CASSGTSSMQFF. The CDR3 DNA reads as TGTGCCAGCAGCGGAACCTCATCCATGCAGTTCTTC.

The V and J genes are TRBV27 and TRBJ2-4, with 8 nucleotides matching TRBD1. The V gene's germline CDR1 is MNHEY and CDR2 SMNVEV (reference sequence). Trimming cost V 4 bases and J 8 bases; bases outside gene matches: 10. The CDR3 is 15 residues long. The chain's CDR3 is CASSSTGTGRYIQYF. The CDR3 DNA reads TGTGCCAGCAGTTCAACCGGGACAGGTCGGTACATTCAGTACTTC.

This clonotype was observed many times. This rearrangement joins TRBV28 to TRBJ1-5, with TRBD1 as a possible D gene (5 bases). V was shortened by 7 bases and J by 2 bases, with 12 bases between the two germline ends. CDR1 MDHEN and CDR2 SYDVKM come from the germline V gene. The CDR3 runs to 14 residues. The DNA of the CDR3 is TGTGCCAGCAAGGGGTTAGGTGGCAATCAGCCCCAGCATTTT. Protein: CASKGLGGNQPQHF.

Only a few counts were recorded for this clonotype. The J gene is TRBJ2-7, the V gene TRBV6-4, with a possible D match to TRBD2 (6 bases). The CDR3 covers 17 residues. Germline V gives CDR1 MRHNA, CDR2 SNTAGT. With 11 bases removed from V and 7 bases from J, the gap between germline ends came to 33 bases. The CDR3 sequence: CAQARQTSSDKPREQYF. As DNA, the CDR3 is TGTGCCCAAGCACGACAAACTAGCAGTGATAAGCCTCGAGAGCAGTACTTC.

This clonotype was found a few times. This sequence joins TRBV27 and TRBJ2-7; possibly TRBD1 for D (5 bases). Germline values: CDR1 MNHEY, CDR2 SMNVEV (reference sequence). V shed 2 bases and J shed 2 bases, with 7 bases lying between them. The CDR3 has 13 amino acids. As DNA, the CDR3 is TGTGCCAGCAGTTTACGACAGACCTACGAGCAGTACTTC. Its translation: CASSLRQTYEQYF.

Comment on this clonotype: A read error may be the cause here, since a much bigger clone is one base away. The rearrangement joins TRBV11-2 to TRBJ2-7; 10 nucleotides align to TRBD2. The germline gives CDR1 SGHAT, CDR2 FQNNGV. This CDR3 comprises 16 residues. In DNA, the CDR3 is TGTGCCAGCAGCTCGAGGACTAGCGGATATGTCTACGAGCAGAACTTC. This gives the protein CASSSRTSGYVYEQNF.

At least ten counts were recorded for this clonotype. The J gene is TRBJ2-2, the V gene TRBV11-3; D unresolved. Germline loops: CDR1 SGHNT, CDR2 YENEEA. This CDR3 contains 15 residues. V lost 0 bases and J lost 6, with 11 bases in between. The CDR3 loop reads CASSLDPRSAGELFF. The CDR3 DNA sequence: TGTGCCAGCAGCTTAGATCCTAGATCCGCCGGGGAGCTGTTTTTT.

This chain connects TRBV5-6 to TRBJ2-3; D call uncertain. CDR1 is SGHDT, CDR2 YYEEEE, per germline. Trimming stripped 4 bases from V and 6 bases from J, with 18 bases between. The CDR3 is 15 residues long. The CDR3, as DNA: TGTGCCAGCAGCACAAACTTAGGGTCGATCGATACGCAGTATTTT. It specifies CASSTNLGSIDTQYF.

The V and J genes are TRBV20-1 and TRBJ2-7; a possible D gene is TRBD2 (6 bases). CDR1 DFQATT and CDR2 SNEGSKA come from the germline V gene (reference sequence). V lost 2 bases and J lost 0, with 11 bases in between. The CDR3 consists of 14 residues. In nucleotides, the CDR3 is TGCAGTGCTAGACATACCGGGGGCTCCTACGAGCAGTACTTC. Its protein is CSARHTGGSYEQYF.

This clonotype was recorded once. The chain has TRBV14 and TRBJ2-7; D gene unclear. Germline CDR1 reads SGHDN; CDR2 reads FVKESK. CDR3 size: 14 residues. V dropped 2 bases and J dropped 0 bases, with 8 bases sitting between them. CDR3 sequence reads: CASSQYRNSYEQYF. CDR3 DNA sequence: TGTGCCAGCAGCCAATATCGGAACTCCTACGAGCAGTACTTC. The complete variable domain, with remaining parts taken from reference TRBV14 and TRBJ2-7, reads EAGVTQFPSHSVIEKGQTVTLRCDPISGHDNLYWYRRVMGKEIKFLLHFVKESKQDESGMPNNRFLAERTGGTYSTLKVQPAELEDSGVYFCASSQYRNSYEQYFGPGTRLTVT.

The rearrangement uses TRBV27 and TRBJ1-5; D is unclear. The V gene's germline CDR1 is MNHEY and CDR2 SMNVEV (reference sequence). The CDR3 contains 14 residues. V lost 5 bases, J lost 7 bases, and 15 bases lay in between. CDR3 nucleotide sequence: TGTGCCAGCAGTCCCAGCGGACCCCACCAGCCCCAGCATTTT. It codes for CASSPSGPHQPQHF.

This clonotype showed up just a few times. V gene TRBV4-3 combines with J gene TRBJ2-3; D possibly corresponds to TRBD2 (6 bases). V lost 1 base and J lost 11, with 19 bases in between. Germline CDR1 is LGHNA and CDR2 is YSLEER. This CDR3 region has 15 residues. This chain's CDR3 is CASSQVTPPAREQYF. CDR3 DNA sequence: TGCGCCAGCAGCCAAGTGACCCCGCCTGCGCGGGAGCAGTATTTT.

The genes are TRBV19 and TRBJ2-7; possibly TRBD2 for D (6 bases). The CDR3 has 16 amino acids. Looked up from germline, CDR1 is LNHDA and CDR2 is SQIVND (reference sequence). Trimming took off 5 bases at V and 0 bases at J, with 17 bases between the two ends. The CDR3 reads CASSWRDGASSYEQYF. Here the CDR3 DNA reads TGTGCCAGTAGTTGGCGGGATGGGGCAAGCTCCTACGAGCAGTACTTC. The complete variable domain, with remaining parts taken from reference TRBV19 and TRBJ2-7, reads DGGITQSPKYLFRKEGQNVTLSCEQNLNHDAMYWYRQDPGQGLRLIYYSQIVNDFQKGDIAEGYSVSREKKESFPLTVTSAQKNPTAFYLCASSWRDGASSYEQYFGPGTRLTVT.

V usage is TRBV20-1 and J usage is TRBJ1-5; 11 bases line up with TRBD1. J gave up 5 bases and V 3 bases, and 6 bases lay outside the gene matches. The CDR3 sequence is 15 residues long. The germline V gene has CDR1 DFQATT and CDR2 SNEGSKA (reference sequence). CDR3 region: CSASRTGGSYQPQHF. DNA for the CDR3: TGCAGTGCTAGCCGGACAGGGGGCTCATATCAGCCCCAGCATTTT.